The 17 T cell receptor beta chains listed next were all sequenced from one sample in a study of OX40 agonist ivuxolimab in advanced cancers. TCRdb's table, derived via immunoSEQ multiplex PCR, lists solely in-frame clones and lacks some. The table has 70,000 to 95,000 clones, 85% to 95% seen once. This material consisted of CD4+ or CD8+ T cells sorted from blood, taken in a trial of the OX40 agonist ivuxolimab. These TCRs come from an adult with an advanced solid tumor such as melanoma, head and neck, liver or kidney cancer.

Of note for this clone: The same CDR3 also results from other DNA sequences found in this sample. J is TRBJ1-1 and V is TRBV27; a possible D gene is TRBD1 (5 bases). V was shortened by 3 bases and J by 4 bases, with 9 bases between the two germline ends. The CDR3 contains 13 residues. The germline gives CDR1 MNHEY, CDR2 SMNVEV (reference sequence). CDR3 in DNA: TGTGCCAGCAGTTTGCGGGGGAGCACTGAAGCTTTCTTT. Its protein is CASSLRGSTEAFF.

V is TRBV6-6 and J is TRBJ2-5; possible D gene TRBD1, 6 bases. The length of the CDR3 is 15 residues. Per the germline V gene, CDR1 is MNHNY and CDR2 is SVGAGI (reference sequence). V lost 2 bases, J lost 2 bases, and 12 bases lay in between. The CDR3 spells CASSYRPGVQETQYF. In DNA form, the CDR3 reads TGTGCCAGCAGTTACCGGCCAGGGGTTCAAGAGACCCAGTACTTC.

The chain uses TRBV18 and TRBJ1-3, with D hard to call. The germline gives CDR1 KGHSH, CDR2 LQKENI. This CDR3 region has 16 residues. V dropped 0 bases and J dropped 2 bases, with 11 bases sitting between them. CDR3 protein: CASSPPGRAPGNTIYF. CDR3 coding DNA: TGTGCCAGCTCACCACCGGGTCGGGCTCCTGGAAACACCATATATTTT.

This chain links TRBV7-9 with TRBJ2-2, with 7 bases fitting TRBD1. This CDR3 comprises 16 residues. Germline lookup yields CDR1 SEHNR and CDR2 FQNEAQ (reference sequence). Unmatched junction bases numbered 7, after V lost 4 bases and J lost 2 bases. CDR3 bases: TGTGCCAGCAGCTCCCCTACAGGGGTCAACACCGGGGAGCTGTTTTTT. Its protein product is CASSSPTGVNTGELFF.

The V gene is TRBV10-3, the J gene TRBJ1-2; 9 nucleotides agree with TRBD1. V was pared by 5 bases and J by 1 base, with 8 bases of the junction left unmatched. The germline V gene encodes CDR1 ENHRY and CDR2 SYGVKD. This CDR3 has 16 amino acids. The CDR3: CAISNLRQGDNYGYTF. The DNA of the CDR3 is TGTGCCATCAGTAACCTTCGACAGGGGGATAACTATGGCTACACCTTC.

V and J are TRBV4-3 and TRBJ2-3, with TRBD2 matching 7 bases. Germline assignment: CDR1 LGHNA and CDR2 YSLEER. The CDR3 contains 17 residues. V dropped 0 bases and J dropped 5; count of bases not matched to a gene: 11. The DNA of the CDR3 is TGCGCCAGCAGCCAAGATCTTCGGGGCTGGGAGGGAGATACGCAGTATTTT. It is translated as CASSQDLRGWEGDTQYF.

This chain links TRBV29-1 with TRBJ2-1, with D possibly being TRBD2 (5 bases). The ends were cut back, 5 bases at V and 12 bases at J, with 20 bases in the middle. This CDR3 is built from 13 residues. Germline CDR1 is SQVTM and CDR2 is ANQGSEA. This CDR3 is CSVPQEDGWGQFF. CDR3 DNA: TGCAGCGTTCCCCAGGAGGACGGATGGGGGCAGTTCTTC.

The chain uses TRBV13 and TRBJ2-1; the match to TRBD2 covers 10 bases. The V and J ends lost 5 bases and 9 bases, in that order; junction bases with no gene match: 10. The CDR3 consists of 15 residues. Germline V gives CDR1 PRHDT, CDR2 FYEKMQ (reference sequence). The CDR3 reads CASSPDSGRAFEQFF. Written as DNA, the CDR3 is TGTGCCAGCAGCCCCGACAGCGGGAGGGCATTTGAGCAGTTCTTC.

The CDR3 loop is CASSWGGQASDTQYF. CDR3 DNA sequence: TGTGCCAGCAGCTGGGGGGGCCAAGCTTCAGATACGCAGTATTTT. The V and J genes are TRBV9 and TRBJ2-3; a possible D gene is TRBD2 (7 bases). The germline V gene has CDR1 SGDLS and CDR2 YYNGEE. The CDR3 covers 15 residues. Trimming took 4 bases from V and 4 from J, leaving 16 bases between them.

The chain couples TRBV19 to TRBJ1-5; D is unresolved. This CDR3 has 15 residues. Trimming left V 1 base short and J 4 bases short, with 11 bases between. The V gene's germline CDR1 is LNHDA and CDR2 SQIVND (reference sequence). The CDR3 bases are TGTGCCAGTAGTATAGGAAGGGCGGGGAATCAGCCCCAGCATTTT. Amino acid sequence: CASSIGRAGNQPQHF.

The chain combines TRBV5-1 with TRBJ2-7; D unclear. Deletions cut 2 bases from V and 3 bases from J, with 9 bases between. The CDR3 has 13 residues. Looked up from germline, CDR1 is SGHRS and CDR2 is YFSETQ. The DNA for the CDR3 is TGCGCCAGCAGCTTAGGAAACAACTACGAGCAGTACTTC. Its protein is CASSLGNNYEQYF.

A word on this clone: The junction differs from germline at one of its ends, possibly a read error. This chain links TRBV7-7 with TRBJ2-5; 11 positions agree with TRBD2. CDR1 is SSHAT and CDR2 is FNYEAQ in the germline V gene (reference sequence). The CDR3 is made up of 19 amino acids. The CDR3: CASSLNSVRLAGRQETQYF. CDR3 nucleotides: TGTGCTAGCAGCTTAAACTCCGTCCGACTAGCGGGGCGGCAAGAGACCCAGTACTTC. Complete variable domain (other parts from reference TRBV7-7 and TRBJ2-5): GAGVSQSPRYKVTKRGQDVTLRCDPISSHATLYWYQQALGQGPEFLTYFNYEAQPDKSGLPSDRFSAERPEGSISTLTIQRTEQRDSAMYRCASSLNSVRLAGRQETQYFGPGTRLLVL.

This rearrangement joins TRBV13 to TRBJ2-6, with TRBD1 matching 10 bases. The CDR3 contains 18 residues. V lost 4 bases to trimming and J lost 4 bases; unmatched junction nucleotides: 10. Germline CDR1 reads PRHDT; CDR2 reads FYEKMQ (reference sequence). CDR3 DNA sequence: TGTGCCAGCAGCTCGACGACAGGGGGCGCAGAAGGGGCCAACGTCCTGACTTTC. It encodes CASSSTTGGAEGANVLTF.

The chain combines TRBV25-1 with TRBJ1-2; 8 nucleotides align to TRBD1. In germline, CDR1 is MGHDK, CDR2 SYGVNS. V lost 8 bases and J lost 2; bases outside the gene matches: 10. This CDR3 spans 15 amino acids. Here the CDR3 DNA reads TGTGCCAGCGGGGCCGACAGGGGCTCAAACTATGGCTACACCTTC. The encoded protein is CASGADRGSNYGYTF.

This rearrangement joins TRBV7-6 to TRBJ1-1; 8 nucleotides agree with TRBD1. The V segment lost 5 bases and the J segment 1 base; nucleotides outside the gene matches: 3. The CDR3 runs 14 residues. Germline V gene lookup returns CDR1 SGHVS and CDR2 FNYEAQ. CDR3 DNA: TGTGCCAGCAGCCCGGGACAGGCGAACACTGAAGCTTTCTTT. The encoded protein is CASSPGQANTEAFF.

This sequence joins TRBV27 and TRBJ2-7, with D perhaps TRBD2 (6 bases). Trimming took 3 bases from V and 3 from J, leaving 18 bases between them. CDR3 length: 16 residues. Germline V gene sequence: CDR1 MNHEY, CDR2 SMNVEV (reference sequence). CDR3 nucleotides: TGTGCCAGCAGTTTTCAACTCCCGGCTAGCGTCTACGAGCAGTACTTC. Translated: CASSFQLPASVYEQYF.

The genes are TRBV10-1 and TRBJ1-2, with D perhaps TRBD1 (5 bases). CDR1 is WNHNN and CDR2 is SYGVQD in the germline V gene (reference sequence). This CDR3 contains 15 residues. Between the trimmed V and J ends, which lost 0 bases and 1 base, there was a span of 9 bases. This chain's CDR3 is CASSESTEINYGYTF. CDR3 nucleotide sequence: TGCGCCAGCAGTGAGTCGACAGAAATTAACTATGGCTACACCTTC.